This T cell receptor (beta chain) was sequenced for a study of blood T cell repertoires in COVID-19. The method was immunoSEQ multiplex PCR; TCRdb's version includes in-frame clones alone and lacks a portion of them. The sample yields about 240,000 clones, roughly 85% seen once. This sequence was found in a woman aged 18-29 years with acute or convalescent COVID-19. Sequencing was performed on peripheral blood.

This chain's CDR3 is CASSQGTAQETQYF. The CDR3 DNA is TGTGCCAGCAGCCAAGGGACAGCCCAAGAGACCCAGTACTTC. This chain links TRBV14 with TRBJ2-5, with D possibly matching TRBD1 (6 bases). The germline gives CDR1 SGHDN, CDR2 FVKESK. The length of the CDR3 is 14 residues. V gave up 1 base and J gave up 1 base, with 7 bases separating them.